The next 22 T cell receptor beta chains were all read from a single sample in a study of vaccination and CD4 T cells after COVID-19. The Oncomine TCR Beta short-read assay was what sequenced the DNA obtained from cultured CD4+ T cells. TCRdb re-derived calls from the PCR reads in MiXCR, one entry per CDR3 protein. This table holds under 30,000 distinct CDR3 sequences, around 40% found once. Treatment described: roughly 11-day PBMC culture with coronavirus spike peptide pools or control peptides (ViraFEST assay). Their recognized antigens are unknown. Sequenced sample: CD4+ T cells from blood, cultured in vitro. The source is a human donor who had recovered from COVID-19.

The V and J genes are TRBV5-1 and TRBJ2-1; TRBD2 aligns across 11 bases. V was pared by 4 bases and J by 6 bases, with 9 bases of the junction left unmatched. The CDR3 covers 16 residues. CDR1 and CDR2 from the germline V gene are SGHRS and YFSETQ. The CDR3 here is CASSGWGTSGSNEQFF. CDR3 nucleotide sequence: TGCGCCAGCAGCGGGTGGGGGACTAGCGGATCCAATGAGCAGTTCTTC.

This rearrangement joins TRBV2 to TRBJ1-1; no definite D call. The germline CDR1 and CDR2 sequences are SNHLY and FYNNEI. V dropped 4 bases and J dropped 0 bases, with 9 bases sitting between them. CDR3 length: 14 residues. CDR3 amino acids: CASSVRLMNTEAFF. CDR3 coding DNA: TGTGCCAGCAGTGTTCGGCTCATGAACACTGAAGCTTTCTTT. Looking up the rest from reference TRBV2 and TRBJ1-1 gives the full variable domain: EPEVTQTPSHQVTQMGQEVILRCVPISNHLYFYWYRQILGQKVEFLVSFYNNEISEKSEIFDDQFSVERPDGSNFTLKIRSTKLEDSAMYFCASSVRLMNTEAFFGQGTRLTVV.

The chain joins TRBV2 to TRBJ2-3; 10 bases match TRBD2. The CDR3 runs 17 residues. V was pared by 1 base and J by 3 bases, with 7 bases of the junction left unmatched. Germline values: CDR1 SNHLY, CDR2 FYNNEI. This CDR3 is CASSEVNSGRSTDTQYF. The CDR3 coding sequence is TGTGCCAGCAGTGAAGTGAATAGCGGGAGGTCGACAGATACGCAGTATTTT.

The chain joins TRBV14 to TRBJ2-7; 14 bases are shared with TRBD2. The junction had 3 bases not matched to a gene; V was cut back by 3 bases and J by 5 bases. Germline V lookup: CDR1 SGHDN, CDR2 FVKESK. This CDR3 has 15 residues. CDR3: CASSQWGLAGDEQYF. The CDR3 DNA is TGTGCCAGCAGCCAGTGGGGACTAGCGGGGGACGAGCAGTACTTC.

This clonotype was picked up a small number of times. This chain uses TRBV20-1 with TRBJ1-1; D possibly corresponds to TRBD1 (5 bases). There are 13 residues in the CDR3. Per the germline V gene, CDR1 is DFQATT and CDR2 is SNEGSKA (reference sequence). Trimming took 3 bases from V and 1 from J, leaving 9 bases between them. CDR3 nucleotide sequence: TGCAGTGCTAGTTACAGGCGGAACACTGAAGCTTTCTTT. Translating gives CSASYRRNTEAFF.

The chain is built from TRBV20-1 and TRBJ2-3, with TRBD2 matching over 9 bases. Germline lookup yields CDR1 DFQATT and CDR2 SNEGSKA (reference sequence). The CDR3 covers 18 residues. Trimming took 0 bases from V and 0 from J; bases not matched to a gene: 10. The CDR3 nucleotides are TGCAGTGCTAGAGATCCAGCGGGGGGCGGGCCTAGCACAGATACGCAGTATTTT. Its protein is CSARDPAGGGPSTDTQYF.

The genes are TRBV5-4 and TRBJ2-7, with D possibly TRBD2 on 6 matching bases. Germline CDR1 reads SGHNT; CDR2 reads YYREEE (reference sequence). V was shortened by 2 bases and J by 5 bases, with 11 bases between the two germline ends. The CDR3 runs 13 residues. DNA of the CDR3: TGTGCCAGCAGCTTACGGGAGCTAGACGAGCAGTACTTC. Its protein is CASSLRELDEQYF.

The chain recombines TRBV20-1 with TRBJ2-6, with no clear D. The CDR3 extends over 14 amino acids. Germline assignment: CDR1 DFQATT and CDR2 SNEGSKA (reference sequence). V was trimmed by 2 bases and J by 0 bases, leaving 5 bases between them. The CDR3 sequence: CSARIGSGANVLTF. Written as DNA, the CDR3 is TGCAGTGCTAGAATCGGCTCTGGGGCCAACGTCCTGACTTTC.

Only a few counts were recorded for this clonotype. The chain couples TRBV20-1 to TRBJ1-2; the match to TRBD1 covers 9 bases. CDR1 and CDR2 from the germline V gene are DFQATT and SNEGSKA (reference sequence). The CDR3 is made up of 13 amino acids. J lost 5 bases, V lost 3 bases, and 4 bases had no gene match. The CDR3 here is CSASRTGDYGYTF. The CDR3 DNA reads as TGCAGTGCTAGCCGGACAGGGGATTATGGCTACACCTTC.

This CDR3 reads CSARVAGTNTEAFF. CDR3 DNA sequence: TGCAGTGCTAGAGTTGCAGGGACGAACACTGAAGCTTTCTTT. The rearrangement links TRBV20-1 to TRBJ1-1, with D perhaps matching TRBD1 (5 bases). CDR3 length: 14 residues. Trimming removed 1 base from V and 1 base from J, with 10 bases in between. Looked up from germline, CDR1 is DFQATT and CDR2 is SNEGSKA (reference sequence).

The chain carries TRBV20-1 and TRBJ2-3, with TRBD1 as a possible D gene (7 bases). CDR1 and CDR2 from the germline V gene are DFQATT and SNEGSKA (reference sequence). The CDR3 has 13 residues. DNA of the CDR3: TGCAGGGCGACGGCAGGGGGGTTAGATACGCAGTATTTT. This gives the protein CRATAGGLDTQYF.

This clonotype was counted only a few times. The chain employs TRBV6-1 and TRBJ1-5; weak D call: TRBD1 (5 bases). Germline V gives CDR1 MNHNS, CDR2 SASEGT. V shed 6 bases and J shed 4 bases, with 16 bases lying between them. The CDR3 covers 15 residues. CDR3 nucleotide sequence: TGTGCCAGCAGCGAGCCCAGGGCGGGTAATCAGCCCCAGCATTTT. Residues: CASSEPRAGNQPQHF.

The chain is built from TRBV24-1 and TRBJ2-7, with D possibly matching TRBD1 (6 bases). The CDR3 totals 16 residues. Germline V gene data show CDR1 as KGHDR and CDR2 as SFDVKD. V was trimmed by 1 base and J by 2 bases, leaving 14 bases between them. The CDR3 DNA is TGTGCCACCAGTGATTTCGTAACAGGGAACCCCTACGAGCAGTACTTC. This gives the protein CATSDFVTGNPYEQYF.

The rearrangement uses TRBV7-8 and TRBJ1-3; no clear D gene. Germline CDR1 is SGHVS and CDR2 is FQNEAQ. The CDR3 totals 15 residues. Trimming removed 5 bases at V and 0 bases at J, with 11 bases between. CDR3 protein: CASSPRTSSGNTIYF. CDR3 nucleotide sequence: TGTGCCAGCAGCCCTCGGACCAGCTCTGGAAACACCATATATTTT.

This rearrangement joins TRBV7-6 to TRBJ1-5, with D unresolved. CDR1 SGHVS and CDR2 FNYEAQ come from the germline V gene. This CDR3 has 15 residues. Deletions cut 5 bases from V and 2 bases from J, with 13 bases between. As DNA, the CDR3 is TGTGCCAGCAGCCCATCCCCCTACGGCAATCAGCCCCAGCATTTT. It yields the protein CASSPSPYGNQPQHF. The whole variable domain, filled in from reference TRBV7-6 and TRBJ1-5, reads GAGVSQSPRYKVTKRGQDVALRCDPISGHVSLYWYRQALGQGPEFLTYFNYEAQQDKSGLPNDRFSAERPEGSISTLTIQRTEQRDSAMYRCASSPSPYGNQPQHFGDGTRLSIL.

The chain links TRBV7-3 to TRBJ1-6; no clear D. Trimming removed 3 bases from V and 5 bases from J, with 14 bases in between. This CDR3 has 16 residues. Germline V gives CDR1 SGHTA, CDR2 FQGTGA. The CDR3 reads CASSFGSTNHNSPLHF. The CDR3 DNA reads TGTGCCAGCAGCTTCGGGTCCACAAACCATAATTCACCCCTCCACTTT.

The gene calls are TRBV10-3 and TRBJ1-2; TRBD1 aligns across 10 bases. This CDR3 has 14 residues. Germline trimming cut 6 bases from V and 7 bases from J; bases unmatched to any gene: 8. CDR1 is ENHRY, CDR2 SYGVKD, per germline. CDR3 bases: TGTGCCATCAGCCTCGGACAGGGGGAAGTTGGCTACACCTTC. Protein: CAISLGQGEVGYTF.

The chain couples TRBV7-9 to TRBJ2-2; D unclear. The CDR3 has 16 amino acids. Germline V gene data show CDR1 as SEHNR and CDR2 as FQNEAQ (reference sequence). V lost 8 bases, J lost 0 bases, and 16 bases lay in between. CDR3 amino acids: CASRPVGNANTGELFF. The CDR3 DNA sequence: TGTGCCAGCCGACCCGTCGGTAATGCGAACACCGGGGAGCTGTTTTTT.

The chain has TRBV20-1 and TRBJ2-1; maybe TRBD1 (6 bases). The CDR3 is made up of 10 amino acids. Germline V CDR1 and CDR2: DFQATT, SNEGSKA (reference sequence). Trimming left V 6 bases short and J 10 bases short, with 10 bases between. This CDR3 is CSADGTEQFF. The CDR3, as DNA: TGCAGTGCCGACGGGACAGAGCAGTTCTTC.

The chain employs TRBV20-1 and TRBJ2-7; possible D gene TRBD2, 5 bases. V lost 6 bases and J 1 base, leaving 13 bases between the germline ends. The germline V gene encodes CDR1 DFQATT and CDR2 SNEGSKA (reference sequence). The CDR3 loop spans 13 amino acids. The DNA for the CDR3 is TGCAGTGCCCCGCCTGGCGGGTCCTACGAGCAGTACTTC. Translation: CSAPPGGSYEQYF.

This clonotype was detected only a few times. The CDR3 DNA is TGTGCCAGCAGCCACGGACGGCGGAACACCGGGGAGCTGTTTTTT. Translated: CASSHGRRNTGELFF. The chain recombines TRBV28 with TRBJ2-2, with D hard to call. CDR1 is MDHEN and CDR2 is SYDVKM in the germline V gene. The V and J ends lost 6 bases and 1 base respectively, with 12 bases between them. The CDR3 spans 15 residues.

The chain couples TRBV6-5 to TRBJ2-3; D is perhaps TRBD2 (7 bases). The germline V gene encodes CDR1 MNHEY and CDR2 SVGAGI. The CDR3 runs 16 residues. The V end lost 4 bases, the J end lost 0 bases, and 14 bases lay between the germline ends. The DNA of the CDR3 is TGTGCCAGCAGTTCCCTGGCGGGGGCCAGCACAGATACGCAGTATTTT. Protein: CASSSLAGASTDTQYF.